A single sample gave rise to the 14 T cell receptor beta chains below, sequenced in a study of CD8 T cells in ankylosing spondylitis. These receptors have no identified antigens. Regarding the study as a whole: It appeared that ankylosing spondylitis blood was characterized by a TCR beta motif of about 8 highly homologous variants.

TCRdb recomputed calls from the 5' RACE reads with MiXCR, one row per CDR3 protein. The table lists approximately 440,000 distinct CDR3 sequences, 17% of them singletons. Sequencing was performed on blood, either unsorted or a sorted T cell fraction (not recorded which). All receptors come from a male donor with ankylosing spondylitis.

The chain is built from TRBV12-5 and TRBJ2-1; 11 nucleotides line up with TRBD2. Germline V lookup: CDR1 LGHNT, CDR2 FRNRAP. Trimming at V came to 2 bases and at J to 0 bases, leaving 6 bases not matched to a gene. The CDR3 extends over 18 amino acids. The CDR3 loop reads CASGLRLAGGLSYNEQFF. The CDR3 nucleotides read TGTGCTAGTGGTTTGCGGCTAGCGGGGGGCCTCTCCTACAATGAGCAGTTCTTC.

This clonotype was seen a handful of times. The chain has TRBV9 and TRBJ1-6; 8 positions agree with TRBD1. Germline CDR1 is SGDLS and CDR2 is YYNGEE. This CDR3 contains 18 residues. V was pared by 3 bases and J by 0 bases, with 8 bases of the junction left unmatched. This chain's CDR3 is CASSANSGQGSYNSPLHF. In DNA, the CDR3 is TGTGCCAGCAGCGCTAATAGCGGACAGGGCTCCTATAATTCACCCCTCCACTTT.

V and J are TRBV5-6 and TRBJ2-2; TRBD2 matches 11 bases. Germline CDR1 SGHDT, CDR2 YYEEEE. V dropped 4 bases and J dropped 5; count of bases not matched to a gene: 4. CDR3 length equals 15 residues. The chain's CDR3 is CASSPRTSGTGELFF. For the CDR3, the DNA is TGTGCCAGCAGCCCCCGGACTAGCGGGACCGGGGAGCTGTTTTTT. Combining the CDR3 with reference TRBV5-6 and TRBJ2-2 gives the whole variable domain DAGVTQSPTHLIKTRGQQVTLRCSPKSGHDTVSWYQQALGQGPQFIFQYYEEEERQRGNFPDRFSGHQFPNYSSELNVNALLLGDSALYLCASSPRTSGTGELFFGEGSRLTVL.

This chain joins TRBV20-1 and TRBJ1-2; TRBD1 is a possible D gene (5 bases). Germline lookup yields CDR1 DFQATT and CDR2 SNEGSKA (reference sequence). This CDR3 region has 14 residues. Trimming took 2 bases from V and 8 from J, leaving 18 bases between them. The CDR3: CSARKPGTLTGYTF. For the CDR3, the DNA is TGCAGTGCTAGAAAACCCGGGACCCTCACAGGCTACACCTTC.

The J gene is TRBJ2-7, the V gene TRBV19; D is ambiguous. The germline V gene has CDR1 LNHDA and CDR2 SQIVND (reference sequence). The CDR3 contains 14 residues. V lost 4 bases to trimming and J lost 3 bases, with 13 bases between them. The DNA of the CDR3 is TGTGCCAGTAGTACGGGCGCCGATGGCTACGAGCAGTACTTC. Its protein product is CASSTGADGYEQYF. Complete variable domain (other parts from reference TRBV19 and TRBJ2-7): DGGITQSPKYLFRKEGQNVTLSCEQNLNHDAMYWYRQDPGQGLRLIYYSQIVNDFQKGDIAEGYSVSREKKESFPLTVTSAQKNPTAFYLCASSTGADGYEQYFGPGTRLTVT.

Only a few counts were recorded for this clonotype. The V gene is TRBV6-1, the J gene TRBJ1-4, with D uncertain. The CDR3 length is 15 residues. V was trimmed by 6 bases and J by 0 bases, leaving 11 bases between them. In germline, CDR1 is MNHNS, CDR2 SASEGT. CDR3 loop: CASSPDGATNEKLFF. The CDR3 DNA follows: TGTGCCAGCAGCCCGGACGGTGCAACTAATGAAAAACTGTTTTTT.

The chain couples TRBV27 to TRBJ2-3, with 9 bases matching TRBD2. Germline CDR1 is MNHEY and CDR2 is SMNVEV (reference sequence). The trim removed 4 bases at V and 6 bases at J, leaving 14 bases unmatched. The CDR3 spans 17 residues. CDR3 coding DNA: TGTGCCAGCAGTTCGGACCCTGCTATAGCGGGAGCGGATACGCAGTATTTT. Encoded protein: CASSSDPAIAGADTQYF.

This clonotype occurred a few times. This rearrangement joins TRBV6-2 or TRBV6-3 to TRBJ2-7, with 7 bases fitting TRBD2. V was clipped by 10 bases and J by 0 bases; unmatched bases: 6. The CDR3 extends over 13 amino acids. Germline CDR1 reads MNHEY; CDR2 reads SVGEGT. The CDR3 bases are TGTGCCACCCTAGCGGACCACTCCTACGAGCAGTACTTC. This gives the protein CATLADHSYEQYF.

For the CDR3, the DNA is TGTGCCTGGAGGGGTCACCTCACTAGCGGGTACGCGGCAGGCTCCTACAATGAGCAGTTCTTC. The encoded protein is CAWRGHLTSGYAAGSYNEQFF. The rearrangement uses TRBV30 and TRBJ2-1; 9 bases map to TRBD2. The CDR3 runs 21 residues. V shed 3 bases, J shed 0 bases, and the junction held 21 bases outside the gene matches. Germline V gives CDR1 GTSNPN, CDR2 SVGIG (reference sequence).

This clonotype was counted a few times. V usage is TRBV7-9 and J usage is TRBJ2-1; D unclear. The CDR3 sequence is 15 residues long. Germline lookup yields CDR1 SEHNR and CDR2 FQNEAQ (reference sequence). Trimming took 5 bases from V and 2 from J, leaving 13 bases between them. The DNA for the CDR3 is TGTGCCAGCAGCCCTACCGATAGAGCCTACAATGAGCAGTTCTTC. This gives the protein CASSPTDRAYNEQFF.

This clonotype was detected a few times. This sequence joins TRBV3-1 and TRBJ2-7; D gene uncertain. This CDR3 has 13 residues. CDR1 is LGHDT, CDR2 YNNKEL, per germline (reference sequence). The V and J ends lost 4 bases and 4 bases respectively, with 11 bases between them. The CDR3 coding sequence is TGTGCCAGCAGCCCGGTCGGGCAATACGAGCAGTACTTC. Translating it yields CASSPVGQYEQYF.

This clonotype occurred a few times. J is TRBJ2-2 and V is TRBV25-1; TRBD1 matches at 9 bases. Germline V CDR1 and CDR2: MGHDK, SYGVNS. CDR3 size: 14 residues. The V and J ends lost 8 bases and 4 bases, in that order; junction bases with no gene match: 5. CDR3 sequence (DNA): TGTGCCAGCGGGGGACAGGGCGGCACCGGGGAGCTGTTTTTT. This encodes CASGGQGGTGELFF.

This rearrangement joins TRBV3-1 to TRBJ1-1, with D hard to call. Germline lookup yields CDR1 LGHDT and CDR2 YNNKEL (reference sequence). V lost 4 bases, J lost 6 bases, and 15 bases lay in between. There are 14 residues in the CDR3. CDR3 DNA sequence: TGTGCCAGCAGCCCTCCCAACCCGACGGCTGAAGCTTTCTTT. Translating it yields CASSPPNPTAEAFF. The full variable domain, rest sourced from reference TRBV3-1 and TRBJ1-1, is DTAVSQTPKYLVTQMGNDKSIKCEQNLGHDTMYWYKQDSKKFLKIMFSYNNKELIINETVPNRFSPKSPDKAHLNLHINSLELGDSAVYFCASSPPNPTAEAFFGQGTRLTVV.

This chain uses TRBV6-1 with TRBJ2-1; 8 bases fit TRBD1. The junction had 11 bases not matched to a gene; V was cut back by 8 bases and J by 8 bases. Per germline, CDR1 MNHNS and CDR2 SASEGT. This CDR3 has 14 amino acids. The CDR3, as DNA: TGTGCCAGCGCGGGACAGGTGGGATCTTATGAGCAGTTCTTC. Encoded protein: CASAGQVGSYEQFF.